This record covers a single T cell receptor beta chain. The data were taken from a study of blood T cell repertoires in COVID-19. Trimming stripped 0 bases from V and 6 bases from J, with 10 bases between. This CDR3 region has 14 residues. As processed by the authors: Estimates of nucleated cell counts were drawn from the amplification of reference gene primers. The method was immunoSEQ multiplex PCR; TCRdb's version includes in-frame clones alone and lacks a portion of them. D and trimming come from the DNA, and the V and J calls and clone size come from that table. The data show 130,000 to 150,000 clones, roughly 86% seen once.

The source material was peripheral blood. The TCR sequence derives from a man in his sixties or seventies with acute or convalescent COVID-19. V gene TRBV5-3 combines with J gene TRBJ1-5; tentative D call: TRBD1 (5 bases). TRBV5-3 is an open reading frame, and its role is uncertain. Here the CDR3 DNA reads TGTGCCAGAAGCTTGGGCCGGGGGTCTCAGCCCCAGCATTTT. It is translated as CARSLGRGSQPQHF.